The sequence of this TCR beta chain was determined in a study of control samples from healthy donors and cancer patients. TCRdb keeps only in-frame clones here, not all; method: immunoSEQ multiplex PCR. The table records about 59,000 clones, roughly nine tenths of them present only once. This clone was detected a few times. The TCR sequence derives from a middle-aged man with colorectal cancer. Sequencing input: PBMCs.

CDR3 amino acids: CASSESGGEETQYF. As DNA, the CDR3 is TGCGCCAGCAGTGAGTCAGGGGGTGAAGAGACCCAGTACTTC. The chain is built from TRBV10-1 and TRBJ2-5; a possible D gene is TRBD1 (6 bases). CDR1 and CDR2 (germline): WNHNN, SYGVQD (reference sequence). The CDR3 is 14 residues long. V shed 0 bases and J shed 3 bases, with 8 bases lying between them.